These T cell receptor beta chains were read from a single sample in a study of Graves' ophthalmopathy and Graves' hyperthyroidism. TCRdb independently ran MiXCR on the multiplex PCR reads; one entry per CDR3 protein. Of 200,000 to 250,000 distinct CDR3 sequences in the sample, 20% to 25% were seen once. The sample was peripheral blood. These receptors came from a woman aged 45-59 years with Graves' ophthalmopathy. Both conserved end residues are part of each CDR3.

CDR3aa: CSARPAGREFSYEQYF; v_gene: TRBV20-1; j_gene: TRBJ2-7
CDR3aa: CASSPGTGDEQYF; v_gene: TRBV12-3/TRBV12-4; j_gene: TRBJ2-7
CDR3aa: CASSLAAGRSLNTEAFF; v_gene: TRBV5-6; j_gene: TRBJ1-1
CDR3aa: CSAIISENPWEEQYF; v_gene: TRBV20-1; j_gene: TRBJ2-7
CDR3aa: CASSSTPRYQPQHF; v_gene: TRBV12-3/TRBV12-4; j_gene: TRBJ1-5
CDR3aa: CATSDSTGGWTEAFF; v_gene: TRBV24-1; j_gene: TRBJ1-1
CDR3aa: CASSYSGGAGFGEAFF; v_gene: TRBV6-2/TRBV6-3; j_gene: TRBJ1-1
CDR3aa: CATSEPYREMHF; v_gene: TRBV24-1; j_gene: TRBJ1-5
CDR3aa: CASSPRLIDNPYSNQPQHF; v_gene: TRBV7-2; j_gene: TRBJ1-5
CDR3aa: CSARDTSYMNTEAFF; v_gene: TRBV20-1; j_gene: TRBJ1-1
CDR3aa: CASSADSFEPQHF; v_gene: TRBV7-2; j_gene: TRBJ1-5
CDR3aa: CATSSGSSYEQYF; v_gene: TRBV12-3/TRBV12-4; j_gene: TRBJ2-7
CDR3aa: CASSQFPHTGELFF; v_gene: TRBV14; j_gene: TRBJ2-2
CDR3aa: CASSPVERRGAFF; v_gene: TRBV18; j_gene: TRBJ1-1
CDR3aa: CASSIANQPQHF; v_gene: TRBV19; j_gene: TRBJ1-5
CDR3aa: CASSQPQGEGETQYF; v_gene: TRBV4-2; j_gene: TRBJ2-5
CDR3aa: CASSQAWGAPSGNTIYF; v_gene: TRBV4-1; j_gene: TRBJ1-3
CDR3aa: CASQGGQETQYF; v_gene: TRBV2; j_gene: TRBJ2-5
CDR3aa: CATSREGYEQYF; v_gene: TRBV15; j_gene: TRBJ2-7
CDR3aa: CASSLNSPLHF; v_gene: TRBV12-3/TRBV12-4; j_gene: TRBJ1-6
CDR3aa: CSVDRGREQYF; v_gene: TRBV29-1; j_gene: TRBJ2-7
CDR3aa: CASSYSEGYEQYF; v_gene: TRBV6-5; j_gene: TRBJ2-7
CDR3aa: CASSSGFEQSIQETQYF; v_gene: TRBV28; j_gene: TRBJ2-5
CDR3aa: CSARPRGGTEAFF; v_gene: TRBV20-1; j_gene: TRBJ1-1
CDR3aa: CSVPPRDRPRGTQYF; v_gene: TRBV29-1; j_gene: TRBJ2-5
CDR3aa: CASSPGTPNTGELFF; v_gene: TRBV9; j_gene: TRBJ2-2
CDR3aa: CASSRDREGSTYYGYTF; v_gene: TRBV5-6; j_gene: TRBJ1-2
CDR3aa: CDSRATSKTQYF; v_gene: TRBV6-1; j_gene: TRBJ2-5
CDR3aa: CASSIQDQQPQHF; v_gene: TRBV19; j_gene: TRBJ1-5
CDR3aa: CASSPPLGGVQETQYF; v_gene: TRBV28; j_gene: TRBJ2-5
CDR3aa: CASNWTGEAFF; v_gene: TRBV27; j_gene: TRBJ1-1
CDR3aa: CATSRHQGGNQPQHF; v_gene: TRBV15; j_gene: TRBJ1-5
CDR3aa: CASSDRGIGHNEQFF; v_gene: TRBV25-1; j_gene: TRBJ2-1
CDR3aa: CAISESWGSGTGELFF; v_gene: TRBV10-3; j_gene: TRBJ2-2
CDR3aa: CASRKDGQHSNQPQHF; v_gene: TRBV12-3/TRBV12-4; j_gene: TRBJ1-5
CDR3aa: CASSRALLDQPQHF; v_gene: TRBV6-1; j_gene: TRBJ1-5
CDR3aa: CASSGNRRGYTF; v_gene: TRBV6-1; j_gene: TRBJ1-2
CDR3aa: CASSRHSSGNTIYF; v_gene: TRBV6-1; j_gene: TRBJ1-3
CDR3aa: CASSLEGPYEQYF; v_gene: TRBV27; j_gene: TRBJ2-7
CDR3aa: CAWSSGGFGNQPQHF; v_gene: TRBV30; j_gene: TRBJ1-5
CDR3aa: CASIRSGSLNYGYTF; v_gene: TRBV12-3/TRBV12-4; j_gene: TRBJ1-2
CDR3aa: CASSLASGEETQYF; v_gene: TRBV7-8; j_gene: TRBJ2-5
CDR3aa: CASRLAGDTGELFF; v_gene: TRBV12-3/TRBV12-4; j_gene: TRBJ2-2
CDR3aa: CASHDGQGAYEQYF; v_gene: TRBV6-1; j_gene: TRBJ2-7
CDR3aa: CASSLVPRDEQYF; v_gene: TRBV11-3; j_gene: TRBJ2-7
CDR3aa: CASSQAQGGNSPLHF; v_gene: TRBV14; j_gene: TRBJ1-6
CDR3aa: CASSKRGQGSIRSNQPQHF; v_gene: TRBV6-1; j_gene: TRBJ1-5